This T cell receptor beta chain was obtained from a study of T cell repertoires in cytomegalovirus infection. Points on this clonotype: Its target is unknown.

One entry per CDR3 protein, called by TCRdb with MiXCR from the reads. The table records fewer than 130,000 distinct CDR3 sequences, less than 55% of them present only once. This TCR was recovered from a human donor in good health (CMV status not recorded). Some clones in this sample may be carry-over from other donors' samples. The sample was CD8+ T cells from cultured PBMCs, taken from culture after CMV antigen stimulation.

CDR3 DNA: TGTGCCAGCAGTTACTCGGGGCAGTCCGAGCAGTACTTC. Its translation: CASSYSGQSEQYF. This chain uses TRBV6-5 with TRBJ2-7; weak D call: TRBD1 (5 bases). The CDR3 is 13 amino acids. V was trimmed by 0 bases and J by 6 bases, leaving 9 bases between them. The germline V gene encodes CDR1 MNHEY and CDR2 SVGAGI.